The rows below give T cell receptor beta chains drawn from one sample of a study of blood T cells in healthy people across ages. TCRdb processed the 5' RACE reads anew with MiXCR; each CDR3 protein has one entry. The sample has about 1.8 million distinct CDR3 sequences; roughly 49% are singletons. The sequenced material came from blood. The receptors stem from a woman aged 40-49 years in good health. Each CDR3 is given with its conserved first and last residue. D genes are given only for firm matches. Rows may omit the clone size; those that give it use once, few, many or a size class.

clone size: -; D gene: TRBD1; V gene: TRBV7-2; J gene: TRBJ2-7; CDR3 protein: CASSLGRQGLGEQYF; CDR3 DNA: TGTGCCAGCAGCTTAGGAAGACAGGGGTTAGGCGAGCAGTACTTC
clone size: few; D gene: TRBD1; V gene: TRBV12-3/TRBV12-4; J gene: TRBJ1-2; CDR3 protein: CASSHGQGTGYTF; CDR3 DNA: TGTGCCAGCAGTCATGGACAGGGAACCGGCTACACCTTC
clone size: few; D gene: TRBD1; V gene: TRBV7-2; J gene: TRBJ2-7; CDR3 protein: CASRGQGRPYEQYF; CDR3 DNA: TGTGCCAGCCGCGGACAGGGGAGGCCCTACGAGCAGTACTTC
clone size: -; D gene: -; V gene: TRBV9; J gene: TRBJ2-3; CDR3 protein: CASSVAGVETDTQYF; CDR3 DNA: TGTGCCAGCAGCGTAGCTGGTGTGGAAACAGATACGCAGTATTTT
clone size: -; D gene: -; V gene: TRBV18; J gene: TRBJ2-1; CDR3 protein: CASSPTQGPNEQFF; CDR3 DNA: TGTGCCAGCTCACCCACGCAGGGCCCCAATGAGCAGTTCTTC
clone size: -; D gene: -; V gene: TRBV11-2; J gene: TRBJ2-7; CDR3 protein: CASSPSQGGGSYNEQYF; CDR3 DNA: TGTGCCAGCAGCCCATCTCAGGGAGGGGGTTCCTACAATGAGCAGTACTTC
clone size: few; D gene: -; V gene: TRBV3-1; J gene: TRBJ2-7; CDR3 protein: CASRKGRQSYEQYF; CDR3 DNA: TGTGCCAGCAGAAAAGGACGTCAATCCTACGAGCAGTACTTC
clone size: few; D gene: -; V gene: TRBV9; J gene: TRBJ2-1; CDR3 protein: CASSVEASSYNEQFF; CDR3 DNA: TGTGCCAGCAGCGTAGAGGCTAGCTCCTACAATGAGCAGTTCTTC
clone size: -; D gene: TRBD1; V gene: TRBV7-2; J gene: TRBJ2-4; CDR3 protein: CASSLSKGAGAKNIQYF; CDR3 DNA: TGTGCCAGCAGCTTAAGTAAGGGGGCTGGTGCCAAAAACATTCAGTACTTC
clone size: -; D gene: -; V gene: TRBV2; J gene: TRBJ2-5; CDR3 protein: CASSEIGEETQYF; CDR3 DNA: TGTGCCAGCAGTGAAATCGGGGAAGAGACCCAGTACTTC
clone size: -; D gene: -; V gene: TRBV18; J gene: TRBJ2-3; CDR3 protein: CASSPLGDIHSDTQYF; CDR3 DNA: TGTGCCAGCTCACCACTAGGTGACATTCATTCCGATACGCAGTATTTT